The 17 T cell receptor beta chains reported below all come from one sample, sequenced in a study of blood T cell repertoires in COVID-19. Profiled with immunoSEQ multiplex PCR; TCRdb holds only in-frame clones, not every one. The repertoire has roughly 140,000 clones, 81% of them found once; the top ten carry more than 8%. Sequenced: peripheral blood. The source of these receptors is a human donor in a cohort sampled during active COVID-19.

This clone was observed a few times. The V gene is TRBV28, the J gene TRBJ2-7; 11 bases align to TRBD1. Germline trimming cut 2 bases from V and 5 bases from J; bases unmatched to any gene: 8. CDR1 is MDHEN and CDR2 is SYDVKM in the germline V gene. The CDR3 sequence is 16 residues long. The CDR3 sequence is CASSLLPGTGGDEQYF. The CDR3 coding sequence is TGTGCCAGCAGTTTACTTCCCGGGACAGGGGGAGACGAGCAGTACTTC.

The V and J genes are TRBV4-3 and TRBJ2-7, with D hard to call. V was cut by 1 base and J by 7 bases, with 14 bases left in between. This CDR3 is 14 amino acids long. Germline CDR1 reads LGHNA; CDR2 reads YSLEER. The CDR3, as DNA: TGCGCCAGCAGCCAAGTGGGCTCTCCTGGGGAGCAGTACTTC. It translates to CASSQVGSPGEQYF.

V gene TRBV5-8 combines with J gene TRBJ2-5, with D possibly matching TRBD1 (5 bases). This CDR3 has 16 residues. In germline, CDR1 is SGHTS, CDR2 YDEGEE. V was clipped by 4 bases and J by 5 bases, with 21 bases between them. The CDR3 DNA is TGTGCCAGCAGCCGCACCTCTGGACATAGCAGGGAGACCCAGTACTTC. Translation: CASSRTSGHSRETQYF.

In the case of this clone: A junction boundary mismatches the germline segment, possibly from a read error. The chain links TRBV18 to TRBJ1-1; D is ambiguous. The CDR3 has 14 amino acids. Germline CDR1 reads KGHSH; CDR2 reads LQKENI. This chain's CDR3 is CASSSMEDGLRALF. The CDR3 DNA sequence: TGTGCCAGCTCATCCATGGAGGACGGGCTCCGGGCCCTGTTT.

The V and J genes are TRBV5-1 and TRBJ2-7, with TRBD2 matching 9 bases. This CDR3 contains 16 residues. Trimming cost V 3 bases and J 1 base; bases outside gene matches: 8. Germline lookup yields CDR1 SGHRS and CDR2 YFSETQ. The CDR3 nucleotides read TGCGCCAGCAGCTCTGGTACTAGCGGGCCTTCCTACGAGCAGTACTTC. Its translation: CASSSGTSGPSYEQYF. The whole variable domain, remainder taken from reference TRBV5-1 and TRBJ2-7, is KAGVTQTPRYLIKTRGQQVTLSCSPISGHRSVSWYQQTPGQGLQFLFEYFSETQRNKGNFPGRFSGRQFSNSRSEMNVSTLELGDSALYLCASSSGTSGPSYEQYFGPGTRLTVT.

This chain links TRBV5-4 with TRBJ1-6, with D unclear. With 3 bases removed from V and 0 bases from J, the gap between germline ends came to 10 bases. There are 16 residues in the CDR3. CDR1 SGHNT and CDR2 YYREEE come from the germline V gene (reference sequence). Here the CDR3 DNA reads TGTGCCAGCAGCTCCCAGAAGAACTCCTATAATTCACCCCTCCACTTT. Translating it yields CASSSQKNSYNSPLHF.

The rearrangement links TRBV15 to TRBJ2-7, with D possibly being TRBD2 (6 bases). There are 18 residues in the CDR3. Germline V CDR1 and CDR2: LNHNV, YYDKDF (reference sequence). Trimming cost V 2 bases and J 0 bases, with 20 bases left between them. CDR3 loop: CATSRSLFTPSDSYEQYF. The DNA for the CDR3 is TGTGCCACCAGCAGATCCCTTTTCACCCCTAGCGACTCCTACGAGCAGTACTTC.

This rearrangement joins TRBV3-1 (or the pseudogene TRBV3-2) to TRBJ2-5, with TRBD2 as a possible D gene (5 bases). This CDR3 is built from 15 residues. Germline loops: CDR1 LGHDT, CDR2 YNNKEL (reference sequence). The V end was cut by 1 base, the J end by 2 bases, with 11 bases between. CDR3 protein: CASSQVPAAQETQYF. CDR3 DNA sequence: TGTGCCAGCAGCCAAGTTCCAGCGGCTCAAGAGACCCAGTACTTC.

This chain joins TRBV7-2 and TRBJ2-1, with TRBD2 matching 7 bases. V dropped 1 base and J dropped 13; count of bases not matched to a gene: 10. CDR3 length equals 14 residues. The germline V gene encodes CDR1 SGHTA and CDR2 FQGNSA. The CDR3 coding sequence is TGTGCCAGCAGCTTAGGGGTACATAGCGGGTTTCAGTTCTTC. Translation: CASSLGVHSGFQFF.

The chain carries TRBV7-9 and TRBJ2-5; a possible D gene is TRBD2 (5 bases). V was clipped by 1 base and J by 4 bases, with 10 bases between them. This CDR3 contains 14 residues. CDR1 is SEHNR, CDR2 FQNEAQ, per germline (reference sequence). CDR3 in amino acids: CASSLDYEGETQYF. The CDR3 nucleotides are TGTGCCAGCAGCTTAGATTATGAGGGAGAGACCCAGTACTTC.

This chain connects TRBV7-8 to TRBJ1-5, with no clear D. CDR1 is SGHVS, CDR2 FQNEAQ, per germline. This CDR3 comprises 13 residues. The V end lost 3 bases, the J end lost 0 bases, and 3 bases lay between the germline ends. CDR3 DNA: TGTGCCAGCAGCTTCTATAGCAATCAGCCCCAGCATTTT. Translating it yields CASSFYSNQPQHF.

The chain uses TRBV18 and TRBJ2-7, with 8 nucleotides matching TRBD2. The CDR3 contains 14 residues. Germline CDR1 is KGHSH and CDR2 is LQKENI. Trimming at V came to 6 bases and at J to 3 bases, leaving 7 bases not matched to a gene. The CDR3: CASSPGLGDYEQYF. The CDR3 DNA is TGTGCCAGCTCTCCGGGACTAGGGGACTACGAGCAGTACTTC. Filled out from reference TRBV18 and TRBJ2-7, the complete variable domain reads NAGVMQNPRHLVRRRGQEARLRCSPMKGHSHVYWYRQLPEEGLKFMVYLQKENIIDESGMPKERFSAEFPKEGPSILRIQQVVRGDSAAYFCASSPGLGDYEQYFGPGTRLTVT.

This clone came up once. The CDR3 bases are TGTGCCAGCAGTTCCGCGAGCTCCTACGAGCAGTACTTC. The encoded protein is CASSSASSYEQYF. The gene calls are TRBV28 and TRBJ2-7; no definite D call. CDR3 size: 13 residues. Germline V lookup: CDR1 MDHEN, CDR2 SYDVKM. Trimming cost V 4 bases and J 0 bases, with 7 bases left between them.

For the CDR3, the DNA is TGTGCCAGCAGCCAAGGACTGGCAGGGGGCTACAATCAGCCCCAGCATTTT. It specifies CASSQGLAGGYNQPQHF. The gene calls are TRBV4-2 and TRBJ1-5; 8 nucleotides agree with TRBD1. CDR3 length: 17 residues. Germline V gives CDR1 LGHNA, CDR2 YNFKEQ. Trimming at V came to 1 base and at J to 3 bases, leaving 8 bases not matched to a gene.

V and J are TRBV28 and TRBJ2-1; TRBD1 matches at 9 bases. The length of the CDR3 is 14 residues. Germline-derived CDR1 and CDR2 are MDHEN and SYDVKM. Trimming removed 7 bases from V and 5 bases from J; junction bases left unmatched: 6. CDR3 coding DNA: TGTGCCAGCATAGGACAGGGGAGGGACAATGAGCAGTTCTTC. Its protein is CASIGQGRDNEQFF.

The J gene is TRBJ2-7, the V gene TRBV6-6; 12 nucleotides agree with TRBD1. This CDR3 region has 13 residues. With 8 bases clipped from V and 6 bases from J, the junction kept 5 bases outside the gene matches. CDR1 MNHNY and CDR2 SVGAGI come from the germline V gene (reference sequence). CDR3 protein: CASGGQGAGEQYF. The CDR3 DNA is TGTGCCAGCGGGGGACAGGGGGCAGGCGAGCAGTACTTC.

This clone came up once. The chain couples TRBV6-2 or TRBV6-3 to TRBJ2-7, with TRBD2 identical over 8 bases. Germline trimming cut 4 bases from V and 5 bases from J; bases unmatched to any gene: 19. Germline V gene data show CDR1 as MNHEY and CDR2 as SVGEGT. The CDR3 has 18 residues. The DNA for the CDR3 is TGTGCCAGCAGTTCTAGGCTAGCGGGCACTAAAGGAATAGACGAGCAGTACTTC. Amino acids: CASSSRLAGTKGIDEQYF.